This TCR beta chain comes out of a study of T cell responses to AZD1222 COVID-19 vaccine. The CDR3 consists of 13 residues. V dropped 7 bases and J dropped 6 bases, with 15 bases sitting between them. Using immunoSEQ multiplex PCR, the repertoire was profiled, and TCRdb retains in-frame clones only, with some absent. The sample yields 35,000 to 45,000 clones, approximately 83% seen once. This clonotype was sampled from an adult who received the AZD1222 COVID-19 vaccine. The sequenced sample was peripheral blood, obtained 28 days after the second AZD1222 dose. The V gene is TRBV12-3 or TRBV12-4, the J gene TRBJ1-1, with D possibly TRBD1 on 5 matching bases. CDR3 loop: CASIGGGSAEAFF. The CDR3 nucleotides read TGTGCCAGCATCGGCGGGGGATCGGCTGAAGCTTTCTTT.